This passage covers 9 T cell receptor beta chains from one sample sequenced in a study of blood T cell repertoires in COVID-19 (dated by TCRdb to the early 2020s). The library was built by means of the immunoSEQ multiplex PCR assay. TCRdb obtained this table from immuneACCESS and retained in-frame rearrangements with V and J assigned. These tables miss some clones; where compared with another copy, unresolved V genes account for less than half of the shortfall, and the remainder is unexplained. Recorded for this sample are 90,000 to 95,000 clones; 88% of them occurred a single time. Jointly, the top ten make up approximately 8.7% of the sample. The sample consisted of peripheral blood. Receptors originate from a woman between 65 and 79 years old with acute or convalescent COVID-19.

This chain connects TRBV2 to TRBJ1-6; D not resolved. The CDR3 totals 16 residues. V was cut by 6 bases and J by 5 bases, with 17 bases left in between. Germline loops: CDR1 SNHLY, CDR2 FYNNEI. The CDR3 bases are TGTGCCAGCAGCCCACAAAGCGCGGCAAATAATTCACCCCTCCACTTT. Protein: CASSPQSAANNSPLHF.

The chain combines TRBV2 with TRBJ2-5; TRBD1 agrees at 7 bases. CDR1 and CDR2 (germline): SNHLY, FYNNEI. This CDR3 comprises 15 residues. Trimming at V came to 3 bases and at J to 3 bases, leaving 7 bases not matched to a gene. Here the CDR3 reads CASSDLGTAEETQYF. CDR3 sequence (DNA): TGTGCCAGCAGTGACCTGGGGACAGCAGAAGAGACCCAGTACTTC.

The CDR3 nucleotides read TGTGCCAGCAGCCCAAGGACTCACTACGAGCAGTACTTC. Residues: CASSPRTHYEQYF. The gene calls are TRBV7-3 and TRBJ2-7, with D perhaps TRBD2 (5 bases). Germline values: CDR1 SGHTA, CDR2 FQGTGA. CDR3 length: 13 residues. With 5 bases removed from V and 3 bases from J, the gap between germline ends came to 11 bases.

This clone was observed once. The rearrangement joins TRBV9 to TRBJ2-1, with 7 nucleotides matching TRBD2. The CDR3 length is 18 residues. Trimming cost V 0 bases and J 6 bases; bases outside gene matches: 15. The germline CDR1 and CDR2 sequences are SGDLS and YYNGEE. CDR3 in amino acids: CASSVGTSEHVSSNEQFF. CDR3 bases: TGTGCCAGCAGCGTAGGAACTAGCGAACATGTCTCGAGCAATGAGCAGTTCTTC.

The chain joins TRBV12-3 or TRBV12-4 to TRBJ1-1; a possible D gene is TRBD1 (6 bases). The CDR3 loop spans 12 amino acids. The V end was cut by 4 bases, the J end by 7 bases, with 10 bases between. The CDR3 DNA reads TGTGCCAGCAGTTCTCAAGGGGGTGAAGCTTTCTTT. It codes for CASSSQGGEAFF.

V gene TRBV28 combines with J gene TRBJ2-3; 7 bases line up with TRBD2. V lost 7 bases to trimming and J lost 4 bases; unmatched junction nucleotides: 8. The CDR3 is 14 amino acids. CDR1 and CDR2 from the germline V gene are MDHEN and SYDVKM. CDR3 DNA sequence: TGTGCCAGCAAGACTAGCTGGGAGTCAGATACGCAGTATTTT. Residues: CASKTSWESDTQYF.

This clone was detected only once. The gene calls are TRBV5-4 and TRBJ1-2, with TRBD1 matching 8 bases. V lost 4 bases, J lost 6 bases, and 8 bases stayed unmatched. The CDR3 consists of 14 residues. Germline V lookup: CDR1 SGHNT, CDR2 YYREEE (reference sequence). The CDR3 region is CASSTWTGSNGYTF. The CDR3 bases are TGTGCCAGCAGCACTTGGACAGGGTCGAATGGCTACACCTTC.

The rearrangement joins TRBV2 to TRBJ1-5; 7 bases agree with TRBD1. J was trimmed by 2 bases and V by 2 bases; bases with no gene match: 6. The CDR3 totals 16 residues. Germline loops: CDR1 SNHLY, CDR2 FYNNEI. The CDR3 protein is CASSERRDRGNQPQHF. CDR3 bases: TGTGCCAGCAGTGAACGTCGGGACAGAGGCAATCAGCCCCAGCATTTT. Full variable domain (outside the CDR3, taken from reference TRBV2 and TRBJ1-5): EPEVTQTPSHQVTQMGQEVILRCVPISNHLYFYWYRQILGQKVEFLVSFYNNEISEKSEIFDDQFSVERPDGSNFTLKIRSTKLEDSAMYFCASSERRDRGNQPQHFGDGTRLSIL.

The V and J genes are TRBV7-9 and TRBJ1-4; perhaps TRBD1 as D (5 bases). V lost 1 base and J lost 4, with 7 bases in between. Germline lookup yields CDR1 SEHNR and CDR2 FQNEAQ (reference sequence). There are 14 residues in the CDR3. DNA of the CDR3: TGTGCCAGCAGCTTAGGGACACATAATGAAAAACTGTTTTTT. Translation gives CASSLGTHNEKLFF.